This T cell receptor beta chain derives from a study of T cell responses to AZD1222 COVID-19 vaccine (dated by TCRdb to the early 2020s). For the wider study: AZD1222 recipients with second doses at about 4 weeks or about 12 weeks were pooled, because spike-specific TCR depth and breadth did not differ between schedules. A total of about 230 trial participants underwent TCR sequencing, of whom 207 received two doses of AZD1222 and roughly 25 received two doses of the MenACWY control vaccine. Trial participants were enrolled into age subgroups of 18-55, 56-69 and 70-plus years, which contained roughly 140, 27 and 60 TCR-sequenced participants, respectively.

This clone appeared a single time. It has no known antigen specificity. No clone much larger than this one lies a single base away; base qualities are absent. The time point label here, explained by the study, means: baseline before first vaccination. The vaccinee samples were drawn from two UK trials, COV001 and COV002, one of which was a single-blind randomized controlled phase 2/3 trial testing AZD1222 (ChAdOx1 nCoV-19) in healthy adults. For TCRbeta chain sequencing, PBMC samples were collected from trial participants at day 0 and at day 28 after the second dose. The CDR3 regions of human TCRbeta chains were analyzed by immunosequencing. Turning to the authors' computational methods: TCRs in the repertoires were matched against a reference library of SARS-CoV-2-specific TCRs that had been generated with the MIRA antigen-specificity platform. Breadth was defined as the fraction of unique TCRs that were SARS-CoV-2-associated, and depth was defined as the fraction of total T cells that were SARS-CoV-2-associated. Using the MIRA data, each spike-specific TCR was mapped to the spike region that the TCR reacts to and placed in a CD4 or CD8 class. Log10-transformed breadth and depth values were compared by one-way ANOVA with Sidak's multiple comparisons tests. TCRdb obtained this table from immuneACCESS and retained in-frame rearrangements with V and J assigned. These tables miss some clones; where compared with another copy, unresolved V genes account for less than half of the shortfall, and the remainder is unexplained. The V and J calls and clone size come from that table; D and trimming were worked out from the DNA. This sample has approximately 150,000 clones in its table, and roughly 94% of those were observed once. Together, the top ten hold roughly 1.3% of the sample.

Results the study describes overall, beyond this receptor: Participants were mostly white British and included more females than males, and it was suggested by the authors that clonal diversity may have been underestimated. A significant rise in spike-specific TCR breadth and depth was observed after two AZD1222 doses relative to day 0 and relative to MenACWY recipients. Epitopes outside the regions mutated in the B.1.351 and B.1.1.7 variants were reportedly recognized by nearly half of the unique spike-specific TCRs. In the small 56-69-year group, the increase in depth fell short of significance, most likely because of low power. Conclusions about previously exposed vaccinees are limited, since just five or six AZD1222 recipients were seropositive for SARS-CoV-2 at baseline. CD4 TCRs associated with the vaccine covered the entire spike protein, and the dominant responses were in regions 160-218 and 743-854. Because no day 14 peak-response samples were available, the repertoires could be characterized only after the peak T cell response.

The origin of this receptor is an adult in good health. The sequencing here drew on peripheral blood, taken on day 0 of AZD1222 vaccination.

The DNA reads as follows: TGTGCCAGCAGCGCACCTCCGGCAGGGTACAATGAGCAGTTCTTC. Translated, it reads CASSAPPAGYNEQFF. The chain is encoded by TRBV9 joined to TRBJ2-1; 5 matching bases give a weak D call of TRBD1. Counted from cysteine to phenylalanine, this CDR3 has 15 amino acids. The read is trimmed to its CDR3 DNA, 45 bases read in frame from base 1. For CDR1 and CDR2, the germline V gene lists SGDLS and YYNGEE. V and J lose 3 bases and 4 bases, and a span of 14 bases separates them.